This T cell receptor (beta chain) was sequenced for a study of beta chain features in type 1 diabetes. Study-wide background: Regarding age, gender and cell yields, patients proved similar to healthy donors. The study, taken as a whole, reports: In all four CD4+ subsets, TCRB CDR3 length was significantly, moderately reduced in type 1 diabetes. Unsettled here was the matter of whether HLA type influences TCRB rearrangement.

Concerning this clone: Antigen specificity is unknown.

Based on CD45RO/CCR7/CD25/CD127/CD95/CD27, CD4+ regulatory, stem cell-like memory, naive and central memory cells were sorted. Unmatched junction bases numbered 12, after V lost 4 bases and J lost 9 bases. Germline V gene lookup returns CDR1 PRHDT and CDR2 FYEKMQ (reference sequence). The CDR3 spans 17 residues. cDNA synthesis used the whole RNA isolate, giving expressed TCRB sequences. This table comes from immunoSEQ multiplex PCR, and its TCRdb copy is limited to in-frame clones, with some not included. The table records about 150,000 clones, 11% of them present only once. V gene TRBV13 combines with J gene TRBJ2-1; 13 positions match TRBD2. Sequenced sample: central memory CD4+ T cells from blood. The sequence was collected from a man aged 18-30 years in good health. The CDR3 sequence: CASSSTVGLAGASEQFF. The CDR3 nucleotides read TGTGCCAGCAGCTCGACGGTCGGACTAGCGGGAGCTTCTGAGCAGTTCTTC.